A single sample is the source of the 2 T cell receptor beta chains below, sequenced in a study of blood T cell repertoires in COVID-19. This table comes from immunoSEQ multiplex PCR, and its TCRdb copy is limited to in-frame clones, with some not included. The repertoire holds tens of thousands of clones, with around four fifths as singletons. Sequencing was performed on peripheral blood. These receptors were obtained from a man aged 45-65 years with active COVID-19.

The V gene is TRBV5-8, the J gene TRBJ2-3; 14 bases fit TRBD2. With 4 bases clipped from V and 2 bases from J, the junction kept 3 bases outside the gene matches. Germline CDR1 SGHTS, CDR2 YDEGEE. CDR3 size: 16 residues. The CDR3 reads CASSEGLAGDTDTQYF. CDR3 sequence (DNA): TGTGCCAGCAGCGAGGGACTAGCGGGGGACACAGATACGCAGTATTTT.

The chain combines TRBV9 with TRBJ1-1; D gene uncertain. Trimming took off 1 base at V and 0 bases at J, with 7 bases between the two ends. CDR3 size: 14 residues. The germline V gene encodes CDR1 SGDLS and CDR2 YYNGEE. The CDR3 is CASSVRSVNTEAFF. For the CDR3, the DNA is TGTGCCAGCAGCGTAAGATCGGTGAACACTGAAGCTTTCTTT. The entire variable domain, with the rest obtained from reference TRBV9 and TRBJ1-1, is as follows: DSGVTQTPKHLITATGQRVTLRCSPRSGDLSVYWYQQSLDQGLQFLIQYYNGEERAKGNILERFSAQQFPDLHSELNLSSLELGDSALYFCASSVRSVNTEAFFGQGTRLTVV.